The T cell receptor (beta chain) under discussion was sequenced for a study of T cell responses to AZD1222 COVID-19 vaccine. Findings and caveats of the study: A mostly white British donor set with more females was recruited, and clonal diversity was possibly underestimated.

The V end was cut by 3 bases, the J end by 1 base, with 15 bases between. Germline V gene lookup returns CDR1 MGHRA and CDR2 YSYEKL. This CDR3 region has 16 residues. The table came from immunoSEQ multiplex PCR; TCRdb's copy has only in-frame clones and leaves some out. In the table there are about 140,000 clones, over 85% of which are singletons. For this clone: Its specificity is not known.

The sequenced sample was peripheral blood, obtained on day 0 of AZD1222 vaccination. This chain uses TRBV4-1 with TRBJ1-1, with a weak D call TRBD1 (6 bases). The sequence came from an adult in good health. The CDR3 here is CASSHTTGSTNTEAFF. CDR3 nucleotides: TGCGCCAGCAGCCATACTACAGGGTCTACGAACACTGAAGCTTTCTTT.